Following are 21 T cell receptor beta chains from one sample sequenced in a study of post-analysis software for immune sequencing data. Antigens of these TCRs are unknown. Researchers reported that TCR beta cDNA libraries carried unique molecular identifiers. From the PCR reads, TCRdb called clonotypes with MiXCR, one entry per CDR3 protein. The sample yields 700,000 to 800,000 distinct CDR3 sequences, around 27% seen once. Overall study results and limits: With TRBV5-6, TRBV5-1 and TRBV20-1 included, about 5 TRBV segments were more frequent in patients than in controls.

Sequenced: blood. The receptors originated from a girl aged 5 to 17 with multiple sclerosis.

This chain uses TRBV29-1 with TRBJ2-3; 8 bases fit TRBD2. Germline-derived CDR1 and CDR2 are SQVTM and ANQGSEA. The V segment lost 8 bases and the J segment 4 bases; nucleotides outside the gene matches: 8. This CDR3 comprises 13 residues. The CDR3, as DNA: TGCAGCTATACGGGGGGGCGGGCAGATACGCAGTATTTT. This gives the protein CSYTGGRADTQYF.

The table lists this clonotype with many counts. The gene calls are TRBV29-1 and TRBJ2-1; no reliable D call. V dropped 6 bases and J dropped 3 bases, with 6 bases sitting between them. This CDR3 has 11 residues. Germline CDR1 is SQVTM and CDR2 is ANQGSEA. CDR3 protein: CSVGRYNEQFF. The CDR3 nucleotides read TGCAGCGTAGGTCGCTACAATGAGCAGTTCTTC.

V gene TRBV4-3 combines with J gene TRBJ2-1; TRBD2 agrees at 7 bases. The V segment lost 0 bases and the J segment 1 base; nucleotides outside the gene matches: 9. CDR1 and CDR2 (germline): LGHNA, YSLEER. CDR3 size: 18 residues. CDR3 coding DNA: TGCGCCAGCAGCCAAGATCATGGGCGGGAGTGGTCCTACAATGAGCAGTTCTTC. Protein sequence: CASSQDHGREWSYNEQFF.

Only a few counts were recorded for this clonotype. The chain joins TRBV29-1 to TRBJ2-1; tentatively, D is TRBD1 (5 bases). The germline V and J ends were trimmed by 4 bases and 0 bases, with 16 bases remaining between them. The germline V gene encodes CDR1 SQVTM and CDR2 ANQGSEA. The CDR3 covers 16 residues. CDR3 amino acids: CSVVGAFLSSYNEQFF. CDR3 DNA: TGCAGCGTTGTAGGGGCCTTCTTGAGCTCCTACAATGAGCAGTTCTTC.

Concerning this clonotype: A single base separates this from a much larger clone, so it may be a read error. The chain links TRBV7-2 to TRBJ2-5; the match to TRBD2 covers 10 bases. With the DNA end fitting TRBJ2-7 better, the J assignment may be wrong. The germline CDR1 and CDR2 sequences are SGHTA and FQGNSA. The CDR3 is 16 residues long. Here the CDR3 reads CASSPRRAGGSYEQYF. The CDR3 coding sequence is TGTGCCAGCAGCCCCCGACGAGCGGGAGGGTCCTACGAGCAGTACTTC.

This clonotype has only a few counts. The chain joins TRBV4-3 to TRBJ1-4; D gene unclear. Germline lookup yields CDR1 LGHNA and CDR2 YSLEER. The CDR3 extends over 13 amino acids. With 0 bases removed from V and 14 bases from J, the gap between germline ends came to 13 bases. CDR3 region: CASSQDGRLRLFF. CDR3 bases: TGCGCCAGCAGCCAAGATGGACGACTTCGGCTGTTTTTT.

This clonotype was recorded a few times. The chain carries TRBV5-1 and TRBJ2-2, with D tentatively TRBD1 (6 bases). Germline CDR1 is SGHRS and CDR2 is YFSETQ. The CDR3 is made up of 15 amino acids. Trimming pared 2 bases from V and 6 bases from J, leaving 14 bases between. The CDR3 reads CASSLTGKGAGELFF. The CDR3 DNA reads TGCGCCAGCAGCTTAACAGGGAAAGGAGCCGGGGAGCTGTTTTTT.

The chain recombines TRBV25-1 with TRBJ1-4; D gene ambiguous. Per the germline V gene, CDR1 is MGHDK and CDR2 is SYGVNS. The CDR3 consists of 12 residues. With 5 bases removed from V and 11 bases from J, the gap between germline ends came to 12 bases. This CDR3 reads CASSSSEQKLFF. The CDR3 region has the DNA TGTGCCAGCAGTTCCAGCGAACAGAAACTGTTTTTT.

This chain connects TRBV20-1 to TRBJ2-3, with D hard to call. Trimming left V 6 bases short and J 2 bases short, with 12 bases between. CDR1 DFQATT and CDR2 SNEGSKA come from the germline V gene (reference sequence). This CDR3 has 13 amino acids. CDR3 residues: CSAIRDYTDTQYF. CDR3 coding DNA: TGCAGTGCCATTAGAGATTACACAGATACGCAGTATTTT.

In its sample, this clonotype was seen many times. This chain joins TRBV20-1 and TRBJ2-5; 11 nucleotides line up with TRBD2. V lost 2 bases, J lost 7 bases, and 3 bases stayed unmatched. Germline CDR1 and CDR2: DFQATT and SNEGSKA (reference sequence). CDR3 length: 13 amino acids. CDR3 nucleotides: TGCAGTGCTAGACTAGCGGGAGGTGGGACCCAGTACTTC. Translating gives CSARLAGGGTQYF.

This chain connects TRBV20-1 to TRBJ2-7, with D possibly TRBD1 on 5 matching bases. The CDR3 totals 14 residues. Trimming pared 5 bases from V and 2 bases from J, leaving 16 bases between. Per germline, CDR1 DFQATT and CDR2 SNEGSKA (reference sequence). This CDR3 is CSAAKGQGPYEQYF. CDR3 sequence (DNA): TGCAGTGCTGCGAAAGGTCAGGGTCCCTACGAGCAGTACTTC.

A few counts support this clonotype. This chain joins TRBV28 and TRBJ2-1; D not resolved. CDR1 and CDR2 from the germline V gene are MDHEN and SYDVKM. The CDR3 extends over 14 amino acids. Trimming left V 3 bases short and J 5 bases short, with 11 bases between. The CDR3 DNA is TGTGCCAGCAGTTTGCGCAGGACCAACAATGAGCAGTTCTTC. Translating gives CASSLRRTNNEQFF.

The CDR3 DNA is TGTGCCAGCAGCACCCCGGGACAGGGGCTTTCAGATACGCAGTATTTT. Translated: CASSTPGQGLSDTQYF. The V and J genes are TRBV7-9 and TRBJ2-3; 10 bases agree with TRBD1. V dropped 5 bases and J dropped 4; count of bases not matched to a gene: 9. The V gene's germline CDR1 is SEHNR and CDR2 FQNEAQ (reference sequence). The CDR3 loop spans 16 amino acids. Full variable domain (remainder filled in from reference TRBV7-9 and TRBJ2-3): DTGVSQNPRHKITKRGQNVTFRCDPISEHNRLYWYRQTLGQGPEFLTYFQNEAQLEKSRLLSDRFSAERPKGSFSTLEIQRTEQGDSAMYLCASSTPGQGLSDTQYFGPGTRLTVL.

This clonotype was counted between two and nine times. V gene TRBV3-1 combines with J gene TRBJ2-3; D possibly corresponds to TRBD1 (6 bases). V dropped 1 base and J dropped 11 bases, with 13 bases sitting between them. Germline V gene sequence: CDR1 LGHDT, CDR2 YNNKEL (reference sequence). This CDR3 is 13 amino acids long. The CDR3 nucleotides are TGTGCCAGCAGCCAAGCTTCTACAGGGAGGCAGTATTTT. Translated, it gives CASSQASTGRQYF.

The V and J genes are TRBV29-1 and TRBJ2-1; D ambiguous. CDR3 size: 13 residues. V shed 0 bases and J shed 6 bases, with 9 bases lying between them. CDR1 is SQVTM and CDR2 is ANQGSEA in the germline V gene. In DNA, the CDR3 is TGCAGCGTTGAAGACCGGCGCTCCAATGAGCAGTTCTTC. It is translated as CSVEDRRSNEQFF.

V gene TRBV7-2 combines with J gene TRBJ1-1, with 7 bases aligning to TRBD1. The CDR3 extends over 16 amino acids. Germline CDR1 reads SGHTA; CDR2 reads FQGNSA. V lost 6 bases, J lost 6 bases, and 16 bases stayed unmatched. The CDR3 spells CASRYRLGQREPEAFF. CDR3 nucleotide sequence: TGTGCCAGCAGATACCGATTGGGACAGAGAGAGCCTGAAGCTTTCTTT.

The chain joins TRBV7-2 to TRBJ2-1; possibly TRBD2 for D (6 bases). The CDR3 runs to 14 residues. From germline, CDR1 is SGHTA and CDR2 FQGNSA. With 1 base removed from V and 7 bases from J, the gap between germline ends came to 11 bases. In DNA, the CDR3 is TGTGCCAGCAGCTTAGGGTCGGGACTTAATGAGCAGTTCTTC. Translated, it gives CASSLGSGLNEQFF.

This clonotype has just a few counts. The rearrangement uses TRBV28 and TRBJ2-1; possibly TRBD1 for D (5 bases). V lost 5 bases and J lost 8, with 13 bases in between. The CDR3 loop spans 13 amino acids. Germline V gives CDR1 MDHEN, CDR2 SYDVKM. In nucleotides, the CDR3 is TGTGCCAGCAGTCCGACAGTCGTGGATGAGCAGTTCTTC. It is translated as CASSPTVVDEQFF.

This clonotype showed up just a few times. This chain links TRBV4-2 with TRBJ1-6; 10 bases are shared with TRBD1. V lost 1 base to trimming and J lost 10 bases; unmatched junction nucleotides: 16. CDR1 and CDR2 (germline): LGHNA, YNFKEQ. The CDR3 covers 19 residues. The CDR3 DNA reads TGTGCCAGCAGCCAAGCCTCGACCGGGACAGGGGTCCTTGCATCACCCCTCCACTTT. Translation: CASSQASTGTGVLASPLHF.

The rearrangement links TRBV5-1 to TRBJ1-1; 12 bases are shared with TRBD1. The CDR3 runs 16 residues. The junction had 4 bases not matched to a gene; V was cut back by 4 bases and J by 0 bases. Germline V gene lookup returns CDR1 SGHRS and CDR2 YFSETQ. CDR3 amino acids: CASSGGTGGLNTEAFF. As DNA, the CDR3 is TGCGCCAGCAGCGGAGGGACAGGGGGCCTGAACACTGAAGCTTTCTTT. Variable domain in full (rest from reference TRBV5-1 and TRBJ1-1): KAGVTQTPRYLIKTRGQQVTLSCSPISGHRSVSWYQQTPGQGLQFLFEYFSETQRNKGNFPGRFSGRQFSNSRSEMNVSTLELGDSALYLCASSGGTGGLNTEAFFGQGTRLTVV.

This clonotype was picked up many times. The V and J genes are TRBV6-2 or TRBV6-3 and TRBJ2-3, with a weak D call TRBD2 (5 bases). Per germline, CDR1 MNHEY and CDR2 SVGEGT. Trimming took 6 bases from V and 2 from J, leaving 12 bases between them. The CDR3 consists of 14 residues. CDR3 in DNA: TGTGCCAGCAGCTTGAGCGGTCCCACAGATACGCAGTATTTT. This gives the protein CASSLSGPTDTQYF.